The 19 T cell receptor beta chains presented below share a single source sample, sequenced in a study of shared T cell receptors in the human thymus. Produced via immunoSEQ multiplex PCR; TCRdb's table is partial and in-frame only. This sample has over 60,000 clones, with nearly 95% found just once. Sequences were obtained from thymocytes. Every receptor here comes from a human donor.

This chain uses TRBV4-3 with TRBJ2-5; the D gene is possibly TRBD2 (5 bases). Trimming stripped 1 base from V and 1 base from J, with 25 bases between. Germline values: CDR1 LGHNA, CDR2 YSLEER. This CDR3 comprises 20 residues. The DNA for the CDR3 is TGCGCCAGCAGCCAAGTACCGGGATTCGCATTGCAAGCCCCCCAAGAGACCCAGTACTTC. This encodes CASSQVPGFALQAPQETQYF.

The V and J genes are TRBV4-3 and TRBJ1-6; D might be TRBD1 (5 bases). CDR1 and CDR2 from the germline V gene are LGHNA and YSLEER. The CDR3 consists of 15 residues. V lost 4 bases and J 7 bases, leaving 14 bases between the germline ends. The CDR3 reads CASSPLWDGNSPLHF. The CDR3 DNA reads TGCGCCAGCAGCCCCCTGTGGGACGGCAATTCACCCCTCCACTTT.

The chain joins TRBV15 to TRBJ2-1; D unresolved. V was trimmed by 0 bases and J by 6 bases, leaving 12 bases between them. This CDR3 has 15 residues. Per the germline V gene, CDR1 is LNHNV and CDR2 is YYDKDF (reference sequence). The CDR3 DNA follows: TGTGCCACCAGCAGAGAAGCCCGCCTCAGCAATGAGCAGTTCTTC. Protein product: CATSREARLSNEQFF.

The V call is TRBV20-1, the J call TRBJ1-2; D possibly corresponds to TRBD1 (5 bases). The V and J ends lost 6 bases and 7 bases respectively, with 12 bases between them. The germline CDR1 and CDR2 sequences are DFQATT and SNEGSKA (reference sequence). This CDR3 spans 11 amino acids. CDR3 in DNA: TGCAGTGCCCATGAAACAGGTGGCTACACCTTC. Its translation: CSAHETGGYTF.

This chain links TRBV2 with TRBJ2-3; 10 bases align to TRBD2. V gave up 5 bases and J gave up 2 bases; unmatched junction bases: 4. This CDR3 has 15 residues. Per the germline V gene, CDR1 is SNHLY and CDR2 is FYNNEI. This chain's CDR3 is CASSITSGVTDTQYF. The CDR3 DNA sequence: TGTGCCAGCAGTATAACTAGCGGGGTCACAGATACGCAGTATTTT.

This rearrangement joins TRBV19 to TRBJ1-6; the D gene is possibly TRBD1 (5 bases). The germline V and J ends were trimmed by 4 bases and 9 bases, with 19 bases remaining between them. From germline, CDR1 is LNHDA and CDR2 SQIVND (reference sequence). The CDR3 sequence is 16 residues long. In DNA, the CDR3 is TGTGCCAGTAGTAGAGGGGCGGGCAGGGATGGTTCACCCCTCCACTTT. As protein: CASSRGAGRDGSPLHF.

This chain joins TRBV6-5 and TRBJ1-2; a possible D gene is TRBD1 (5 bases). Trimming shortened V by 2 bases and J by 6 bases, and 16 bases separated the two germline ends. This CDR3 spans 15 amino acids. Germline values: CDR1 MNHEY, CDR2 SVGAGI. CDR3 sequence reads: CASSYLNTGIHGYTF. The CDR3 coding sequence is TGTGCCAGCAGTTACCTGAATACAGGTATACATGGCTACACCTTC.

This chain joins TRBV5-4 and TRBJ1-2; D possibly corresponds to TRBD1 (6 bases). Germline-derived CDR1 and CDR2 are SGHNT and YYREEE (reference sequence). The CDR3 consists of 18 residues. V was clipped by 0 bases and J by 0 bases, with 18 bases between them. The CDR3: CASSLDGTSGPPNYGYTF. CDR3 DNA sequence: TGTGCCAGCAGCTTGGATGGGACATCAGGGCCCCCTAACTATGGCTACACCTTC.

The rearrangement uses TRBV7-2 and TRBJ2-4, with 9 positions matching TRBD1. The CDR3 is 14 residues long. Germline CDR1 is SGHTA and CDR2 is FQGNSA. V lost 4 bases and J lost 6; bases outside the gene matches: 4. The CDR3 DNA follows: TGTGCCAGCAGCTCCGGACAGGGGCTAAACATTCAGTACTTC. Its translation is CASSSGQGLNIQYF.

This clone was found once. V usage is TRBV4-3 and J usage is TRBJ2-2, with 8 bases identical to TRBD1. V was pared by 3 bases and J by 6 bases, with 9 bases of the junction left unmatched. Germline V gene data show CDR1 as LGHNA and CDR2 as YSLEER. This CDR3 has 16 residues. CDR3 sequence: CASSQHGQGIPGELFF. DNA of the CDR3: TGCGCCAGCAGCCAGCATGGACAGGGAATTCCCGGGGAGCTGTTTTTT.

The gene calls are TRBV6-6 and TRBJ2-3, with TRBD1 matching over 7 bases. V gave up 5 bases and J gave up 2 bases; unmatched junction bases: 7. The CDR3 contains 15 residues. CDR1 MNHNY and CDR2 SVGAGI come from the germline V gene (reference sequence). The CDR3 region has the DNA TGTGCCAGCAGTACCTGGGACAGTCTCACAGATACGCAGTATTTT. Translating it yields CASSTWDSLTDTQYF.

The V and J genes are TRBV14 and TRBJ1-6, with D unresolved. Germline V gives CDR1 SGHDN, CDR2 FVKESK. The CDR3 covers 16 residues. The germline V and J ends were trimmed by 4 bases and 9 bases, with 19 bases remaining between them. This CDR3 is CASSPLPRGRISPLHF. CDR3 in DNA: TGTGCCAGCAGCCCCCTCCCGCGAGGTCGTATTTCACCCCTCCACTTT.

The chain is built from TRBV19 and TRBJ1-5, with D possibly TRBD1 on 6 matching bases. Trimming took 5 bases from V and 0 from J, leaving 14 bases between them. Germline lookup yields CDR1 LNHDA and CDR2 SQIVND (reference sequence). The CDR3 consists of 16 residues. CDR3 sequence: CASSPQDSYSNQPQHF. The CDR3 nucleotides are TGTGCCAGTAGTCCCCAGGACAGTTATAGCAATCAGCCCCAGCATTTT.

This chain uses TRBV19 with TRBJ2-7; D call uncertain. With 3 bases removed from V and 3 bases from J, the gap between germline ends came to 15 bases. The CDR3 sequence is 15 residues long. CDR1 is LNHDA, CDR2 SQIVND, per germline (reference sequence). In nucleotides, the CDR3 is TGTGCCAGTAGTATTTTGGCACAAGATATCTACGAGCAGTACTTC. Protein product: CASSILAQDIYEQYF.

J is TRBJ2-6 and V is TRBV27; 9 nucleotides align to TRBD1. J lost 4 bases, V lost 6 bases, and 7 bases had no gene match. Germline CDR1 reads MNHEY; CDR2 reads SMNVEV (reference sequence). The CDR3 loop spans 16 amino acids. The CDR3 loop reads CASRTQGAPGANVLTF. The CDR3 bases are TGTGCCAGCAGGACACAGGGGGCGCCCGGGGCCAACGTCCTGACTTTC.

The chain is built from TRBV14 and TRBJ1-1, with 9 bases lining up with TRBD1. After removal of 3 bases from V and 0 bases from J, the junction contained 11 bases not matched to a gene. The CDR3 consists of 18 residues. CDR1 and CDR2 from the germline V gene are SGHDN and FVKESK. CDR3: CASSQGQGPIRLNTEAFF. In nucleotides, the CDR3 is TGTGCCAGCAGCCAGGGACAGGGCCCAATACGTCTGAACACTGAAGCTTTCTTT. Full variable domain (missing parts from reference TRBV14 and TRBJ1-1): EAGVTQFPSHSVIEKGQTVTLRCDPISGHDNLYWYRRVMGKEIKFLLHFVKESKQDESGMPNNRFLAERTGGTYSTLKVQPAELEDSGVYFCASSQGQGPIRLNTEAFFGQGTRLTVV.

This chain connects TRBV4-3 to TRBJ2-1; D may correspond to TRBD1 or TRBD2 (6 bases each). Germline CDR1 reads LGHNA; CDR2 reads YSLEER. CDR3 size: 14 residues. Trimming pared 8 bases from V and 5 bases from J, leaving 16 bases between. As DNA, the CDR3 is TGCGCCAGCCGGGGTGGGGGGCCAGACAATGAGCAGTTCTTC. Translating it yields CASRGGGPDNEQFF.

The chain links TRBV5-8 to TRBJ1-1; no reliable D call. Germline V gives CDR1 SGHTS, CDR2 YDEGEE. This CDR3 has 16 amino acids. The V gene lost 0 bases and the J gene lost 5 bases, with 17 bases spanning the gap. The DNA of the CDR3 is TGTGCCAGCAGCTTGGGCCCCCGGACGGCGGGGACTGAAGCTTTCTTT. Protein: CASSLGPRTAGTEAFF.

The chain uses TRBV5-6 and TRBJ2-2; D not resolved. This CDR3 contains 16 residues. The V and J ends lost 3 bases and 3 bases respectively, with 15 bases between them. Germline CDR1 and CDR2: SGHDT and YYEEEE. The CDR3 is CASSSRPTWDTGELFF. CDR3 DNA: TGTGCCAGCAGCTCAAGACCTACCTGGGACACCGGGGAGCTGTTTTTT.